Shown below are 19 T cell receptor beta chains from a single sample sequenced in a study of OX40 agonist ivuxolimab in advanced cancers. The assay was immunoSEQ multiplex PCR, and TCRdb's table has in-frame clones only and misses some. Of about 38,000 clones detected, 89% appear once; the ten largest clones hold over 40%. Specimen: CD4+ or CD8+ T cells sorted from blood, collected in a trial of the OX40 agonist ivuxolimab. Source of these receptors: an adult with an advanced solid tumor such as melanoma, head and neck, liver or kidney cancer.

The CDR3 sequence: CASSAVSGKETQYF. Here the CDR3 DNA reads TGTGCCAGCTCAGCAGTATCGGGGAAAGAGACCCAGTACTTC. The chain employs TRBV18 and TRBJ2-5; maybe TRBD2 (5 bases). The germline CDR1 and CDR2 sequences are KGHSH and LQKENI. V was shortened by 5 bases and J by 3 bases, with 13 bases between the two germline ends. This CDR3 contains 14 residues.

In nucleotides, the CDR3 is TGTGCCAGCAGCTGGTCAGGGGGAGATCAGCCCCAGCATTTT. It codes for CASSWSGGDQPQHF. V and J are TRBV21-1 and TRBJ1-5; the D call of TRBD1 is as the table states it, not checked on the DNA. TRBV21-1 is shown as a pseudogene. The CDR3 length is 14 residues.

This clone was recorded once. The chain recombines TRBV5-5 with TRBJ1-1, with TRBD1 identical over 8 bases. The CDR3 consists of 14 residues. J lost 1 base, V lost 4 bases, and 3 bases had no gene match. Germline V gene lookup returns CDR1 SGHKS and CDR2 YYEKEE (reference sequence). The CDR3: CASSAGTGNTEAFF. CDR3 nucleotides: TGTGCCAGCAGCGCCGGGACAGGGAACACTGAAGCTTTCTTT.

The chain employs TRBV7-9 and TRBJ2-5; D uncertain. This CDR3 spans 16 amino acids. The germline V gene encodes CDR1 SEHNR and CDR2 FQNEAQ (reference sequence). Deletions cut 2 bases from V and 1 base from J, with 14 bases between. For the CDR3, the DNA is TGTGCCAGCAGCTTAACGGGTGGCGTGGGCCAAGAGACCCAGTACTTC. Translation gives CASSLTGGVGQETQYF.

The chain recombines TRBV7-9 with TRBJ2-5, with D maybe TRBD2 (6 bases). CDR1 SEHNR and CDR2 FQNEAQ come from the germline V gene (reference sequence). This CDR3 spans 13 amino acids. The germline V and J ends were trimmed by 5 bases and 2 bases, with 9 bases remaining between them. CDR3: CASSMGLQETQYF. In DNA form, the CDR3 reads TGTGCCAGCAGCATGGGACTGCAAGAGACCCAGTACTTC.

As DNA, the CDR3 is TGTGCCAGCAGCTCAGCACAGGGGTCCAACTATGGCTACACCTTC. Its protein is CASSSAQGSNYGYTF. This chain connects TRBV7-9 to TRBJ1-2; 7 bases map to TRBD1. The germline V gene encodes CDR1 SEHNR and CDR2 FQNEAQ (reference sequence). CDR3 length equals 15 residues. Trimming cost V 4 bases and J 2 bases; bases outside gene matches: 7.

The CDR3 loop reads CALGPYNEQFF. The CDR3 coding sequence is TGTGCCTTAGGGCCCTACAATGAGCAGTTCTTC. This chain uses TRBV30 with TRBJ2-1, with unresolved D. Trimming took 7 bases from V and 2 from J, leaving 6 bases between them. CDR1 is GTSNPN and CDR2 is SVGIG in the germline V gene (reference sequence). This CDR3 has 11 amino acids.

This clone is medium-sized. V and J are TRBV28 and TRBJ1-4; 8 bases align to TRBD1. CDR1 MDHEN and CDR2 SYDVKM come from the germline V gene. The CDR3 spans 17 residues. Unmatched junction bases numbered 5, after V lost 2 bases and J lost 0 bases. The CDR3 nucleotides read TGTGCCAGCAGTTTAGGGACAGGTTACTCAACTAATGAAAAACTGTTTTTT. Translated: CASSLGTGYSTNEKLFF.

The genes are TRBV13 and TRBJ2-5; D is perhaps TRBD2 (5 bases). Trimming left V 3 bases short and J 5 bases short, with 10 bases between. The CDR3 extends over 13 amino acids. The germline V gene encodes CDR1 PRHDT and CDR2 FYEKMQ (reference sequence). This CDR3 reads CASSFSRVETQYF. The CDR3 DNA sequence: TGTGCCAGCAGCTTTTCGAGGGTGGAGACCCAGTACTTC. The full variable domain, in which reference TRBV13 and TRBJ2-5 provide the parts outside the CDR3, is AAGVIQSPRHLIKEKRETATLKCYPIPRHDTVYWYQQGPGQDPQFLISFYEKMQSDKGSIPDRFSAQQFSDYHSELNMSSLELGDSALYFCASSFSRVETQYFGPGTRLLVL.

CDR3 sequence: CASSAWGTDTQYF. Written as DNA, the CDR3 is TGTGCCAGCAGCGCTTGGGGAACAGATACGCAGTATTTT. V and J are TRBV9 and TRBJ2-3; no definite D call. Trimming took off 3 bases at V and 3 bases at J, with 8 bases between the two ends. Germline-derived CDR1 and CDR2 are SGDLS and YYNGEE. This CDR3 is built from 13 residues.

V and J are TRBV6-5 and TRBJ1-1; D remains ambiguous. Germline V CDR1 and CDR2: MNHEY, SVGAGI. The V end was cut by 8 bases, the J end by 3 bases, with 13 bases between. The CDR3 extends over 13 amino acids. The CDR3 loop is CASSEDVYTEAFF. CDR3 nucleotide sequence: TGTGCCAGCTCTGAGGACGTATACACTGAAGCTTTCTTT.

This sequence joins TRBV27 and TRBJ2-3, with 8 bases lining up with TRBD2. The germline V gene has CDR1 MNHEY and CDR2 SMNVEV (reference sequence). V lost 8 bases to trimming and J lost 5 bases; unmatched junction nucleotides: 12. CDR3 length: 15 amino acids. CDR3 in DNA: TGTGCCAGCCATGCGCGGGGGGAATTGCTAGATACGCAGTATTTT. The encoded protein is CASHARGELLDTQYF.

This rearrangement joins TRBV9 to TRBJ2-7; a weak D match, TRBD2 (5 bases). CDR1 and CDR2 (germline): SGDLS, YYNGEE. The CDR3 has 16 amino acids. V lost 3 bases and J lost 1, with 17 bases in between. The CDR3 is CASSASWAGRSYEQYF. CDR3 bases: TGTGCCAGCAGCGCCTCATGGGCTGGGAGATCCTACGAGCAGTACTTC.

The chain uses TRBV5-6 and TRBJ2-3; 9 nucleotides agree with TRBD1. With 0 bases clipped from V and 4 bases from J, the junction kept 0 bases outside the gene matches. Germline CDR1 reads SGHDT; CDR2 reads YYEEEE. This CDR3 has 14 residues. The CDR3 nucleotides read TGTGCCAGCAGCTTGGGACAGGGGGCAGATACGCAGTATTTT. Its translation is CASSLGQGADTQYF.

This clone was seen only once. This chain uses TRBV7-2 with TRBJ2-2; 10 bases map to TRBD2. The trim removed 0 bases at V and 6 bases at J, leaving 1 base unmatched. CDR1 and CDR2 (germline): SGHTA, FQGNSA. The CDR3 is made up of 15 amino acids. CDR3 DNA: TGTGCCAGCAGCTTAGCAGCGGGGGGGCCCGGGGAGCTGTTTTTT. Protein product: CASSLAAGGPGELFF.

The chain has TRBV27 and TRBJ2-2; 9 bases map to TRBD2. The CDR3 consists of 16 residues. Germline loops: CDR1 MNHEY, CDR2 SMNVEV (reference sequence). V shed 5 bases, J shed 6 bases, and the junction held 10 bases outside the gene matches. The DNA for the CDR3 is TGTGCCAGCAGTCCCCCAATGCGGGGGGGGGCCGGGGAGCTGTTTTTT. Its translation is CASSPPMRGGAGELFF.

This chain uses TRBV7-9 with TRBJ2-3; 9 bases are shared with TRBD1. Trimming at V came to 8 bases and at J to 2 bases, leaving 8 bases not matched to a gene. Per the germline V gene, CDR1 is SEHNR and CDR2 is FQNEAQ (reference sequence). The CDR3 runs 15 residues. As DNA, the CDR3 is TGTGCCAGCGAGGCGGGACAGGGTATCACAGATACGCAGTATTTT. This encodes CASEAGQGITDTQYF.

This chain links TRBV25-1 with TRBJ1-2; D gene ambiguous. Germline assignment: CDR1 MGHDK and CDR2 SYGVNS. Between the trimmed V and J ends, which lost 5 bases and 2 bases, there was a span of 12 bases. This CDR3 contains 14 residues. The CDR3 protein is CASSRQDPNYGYTF. The CDR3 DNA is TGTGCCAGCAGTCGTCAGGACCCAAACTATGGCTACACCTTC.

J is TRBJ2-3 and V is TRBV7-9; 12 bases line up with TRBD2. Germline loops: CDR1 SEHNR, CDR2 FQNEAQ (reference sequence). This CDR3 is built from 17 residues. Trimming at V came to 5 bases and at J to 0 bases, leaving 6 bases not matched to a gene. The CDR3 DNA sequence: TGTGCCAGCAGCGCAGCTAGCGGGGGGGTAAGCACAGATACGCAGTATTTT. The encoded protein is CASSAASGGVSTDTQYF.